This is a list of T cell receptor beta chains from one sample in a study of identifying expanded T cells in peripheral blood. Sequencing was performed with immunoSEQ multiplex PCR; in TCRdb, only in-frame clones are kept and a portion is missing. The top ten clones hold about a fifth of a sample with tens of thousands of clones, roughly four fifths of them seen once. Input material: blood. These receptors were collected from a person between 18 and 75 years old in good health. Both conserved end residues are part of each CDR3. D genes are given only for firm matches. Rows may omit the clone size; those that give it use once, few, many or a size class.

D,size,J,V,DNA,CDR3
-,-,TRBJ2-3,TRBV7-6,TGTGCCAGCAGCTTAGGGGGTAGCCGAACAGATACGCAGTATTTT,CASSLGGSRTDTQYF
-,-,TRBJ2-5,TRBV9,TGTGCCAGCAGCCGAGTTTCCAAGGAGACCCAGTACTTC,CASSRVSKETQYF
-,-,TRBJ2-6,TRBV18,TGTGCCAGCTCACCGCTTCTACAAAGTCGGGCCAACGTCCTGACTTTC,CASSPLLQSRANVLTF
-,-,TRBJ1-2,TRBV2,TGTGCCAGCACATCCACTGTCGGGGGTAGAGATCGGAATGGCTACACCTTC,CASTSTVGGRDRNGYTF
-,-,TRBJ1-6,TRBV27,TGTGCCAGCAGTTTTCTTAATTCACCCCTCCACTTT,CASSFLNSPLHF
-,-,TRBJ2-2,TRBV11-3,TGTGCCAGCAGCTTAGGGGGGGTAAACACCGGGGAGCTGTTTTTT,CASSLGGVNTGELFF
-,-,TRBJ2-3,TRBV7-9,TGTGCCAGCAGCTTAGTGGCGCCTGAAGATACGCAGTATTTT,CASSLVAPEDTQYF
TRBD1,-,TRBJ1-5,TRBV30,TGTGCCTGGAGTGAGGGGGCATTACAGCAGCCCCAGCATTTT,CAWSEGALQQPQHF
-,-,TRBJ2-1,TRBV4-3,TGCGCCAGCAGCCAATCCCTCTACAATGAGCAGTTCTTC,CASSQSLYNEQFF
-,-,TRBJ1-2,TRBV25-1,TGTGCCAGCAGTGCCGGACGGGTTTATGGCTACACCTTC,CASSAGRVYGYTF
-,-,TRBJ2-2,TRBV7-7,TGTGCCAGCAGCCTGGGGACAAAAACCGGGGAGCTGTTTTTT,CASSLGTKTGELFF
-,once,TRBJ1-1,TRBV6-5,TGTGCCAGCAGGATGGGAGTCAACACTGAAGCTTTCTTT,CASRMGVNTEAFF
-,-,TRBJ1-5,TRBV19,TGTGCCAGTAGTCCCCATCGGGGGCAGCCCCAGCATTTT,CASSPHRGQPQHF
TRBD2,-,TRBJ2-1,TRBV18,TGTGCCAGCTCCCCCACTAGCGGAGGACTCTCCTACAATGAGCAGTTCTTC,CASSPTSGGLSYNEQFF
TRBD2,-,TRBJ2-1,TRBV27,TGTGCCAGCAGTCAGTATTCGGGAGGGGCCAATGAGCAGTTCTTC,CASSQYSGGANEQFF
-,-,TRBJ2-1,TRBV7-2,TGTGCCAGCAGCGACTGGGACAATGAGCAGTTCTTC,CASSDWDNEQFF
-,-,TRBJ2-7,TRBV6-1,TGTGCCAGCAGTGAAGCGTGGTCCGCCTACGAGCAGTACTTC,CASSEAWSAYEQYF
-,few,TRBJ1-1,TRBV2,TGTGCCAGCAGTGGAGACGGGGCTGAAGCTTTCTTT,CASSGDGAEAFF
-,few,TRBJ2-5,TRBV4-1,TGCGCCAGCAGCCAAGCTAGCCTCCAACGCCAGTACTTC,CASSQASLQRQYF
TRBD1,-,TRBJ1-1,TRBV10-2,TGCGCCAGCAGTGATCATACAGGGGGCGCGAACACTGAAGCTTTCTTT,CASSDHTGGANTEAFF
TRBD2,-,TRBJ2-5,TRBV7-8,TGTGCCAGCAGCTTAGCGCGGGGGGCCCTATGGGCGACCCAGTACTTC,CASSLARGALWATQYF
TRBD1,-,TRBJ2-1,TRBV10-2,TGCGCCAGCCGTACAGGGGGAGGCAATGAGCAGTTCTTC,CASRTGGGNEQFF
TRBD2,-,TRBJ2-1,TRBV18,TGTGCCAGCTCAGGCACTAGCGGGGTCTCCTACAATGAGCAGTTCTTC,CASSGTSGVSYNEQFF
-,-,TRBJ1-2,TRBV7-9,TGTGCCAGCAGCGGAGCCGGGAACAACTATGGCTACACCTTC,CASSGAGNNYGYTF
-,-,TRBJ1-5,TRBV4-1,TGCGCCAGCAGCCAGAGCGACGGGACCCAGCAGCCCCAGCATTTT,CASSQSDGTQQPQHF
TRBD1,-,TRBJ1-1,TRBV6-4,TGTGCCAGCAGTGACTGGCTTTCGACAGGGGTCCCGAGAACTGAAGCTTTCTTT,CASSDWLSTGVPRTEAFF
-,-,TRBJ2-4,TRBV11-2,TGTGCCAGCAGCTTAGATCCCCCAGGGGGGGCCAAAAACATTCAGTACTTC,CASSLDPPGGAKNIQYF
-,-,TRBJ2-3,TRBV6-1,TGTGCCAGCAGCCTCTTCAGGGATACGCAGTATTTT,CASSLFRDTQYF
TRBD1,-,TRBJ1-2,TRBV6-6,TGTGCCAGCACCGACAGGGGTAATAACTATGGCTACACCTTC,CASTDRGNNYGYTF
TRBD2,-,TRBJ2-3,TRBV7-8,TGTGCCAGCAGCTCCCACGGGACTAGCGCAGGAGATACGCAGTATTTT,CASSSHGTSAGDTQYF